This TCR beta chain was profiled in a study of cytomegalovirus exposure and HLA in healthy donors. As to this clone: As yet, its antigen is unknown.

Overall study results and limits: Reports described diagnosis of cytomegalovirus status by the classifier as highly specific and sensitive.

Researchers ran the PCR with 60 Vbeta and 13 Jbeta primers. Using immunoSEQ multiplex PCR, the repertoire was profiled, and TCRdb retains in-frame clones only, with some absent. The data contain 200,000 to 250,000 clones, around 80% of them singletons. CDR1 is WNHNN, CDR2 SYGVQD, per germline (reference sequence). The CDR3 length is 16 residues. V lost 3 bases to trimming and J lost 4 bases; unmatched junction nucleotides: 5. The sequenced material came from PBMCs. This TCR was recovered from a woman aged 60 to 75 in good health and CMV-seropositive. The chain couples TRBV10-1 to TRBJ2-2; 10 nucleotides align to TRBD1. The CDR3 region is CASSDDRGHFTGELFF. The CDR3 DNA reads as TGCGCCAGCAGTGATGACAGGGGGCATTTCACCGGGGAGCTGTTTTTT.